Shown below are 4 T cell receptor beta chains from a single sample sequenced in a study of cytomegalovirus exposure and HLA in healthy donors. Primers: 60 Vbeta forward and 13 Jbeta reverse. The protocol was immunoSEQ multiplex PCR, while the TCRdb copy is restricted to in-frame clones and leaves out a portion. Here the sample spans about 210,000 clones, around four fifths being singletons. Sequencing was performed on PBMCs. The receptor set was obtained from a man aged 40-50 years in good health and CMV-seropositive.

The rearrangement joins TRBV30 to TRBJ2-3; weak D call: TRBD2 (6 bases). The V end was cut by 3 bases, the J end by 4 bases, with 14 bases between. CDR1 is GTSNPN, CDR2 SVGIG, per germline (reference sequence). This CDR3 contains 14 residues. The CDR3 nucleotides are TGTGCCTGGAGCATCGGGGGAGGTTCAGATACGCAGTATTTT. Translating gives CAWSIGGGSDTQYF. The full variable domain, in which reference TRBV30 and TRBJ2-3 provide the parts outside the CDR3, is SQTIHQWPATLVQPVGSPLSLECTVEGTSNPNLYWYRQAAGRGLQLLFYSVGIGQISSEVPQNLSASRPQDRQFILSSKKLLLSDSGFYLCAWSIGGGSDTQYFGPGTRLTVL.

The chain links TRBV28 to TRBJ1-5; 8 nucleotides agree with TRBD1. After removal of 6 bases from V and 3 bases from J, the junction contained 13 bases not matched to a gene. Germline CDR1 reads MDHEN; CDR2 reads SYDVKM. The CDR3 runs to 17 residues. CDR3 in amino acids: CASSFPTGDLDNQPQHF. The CDR3 DNA reads TGTGCCAGCAGCTTTCCGACAGGGGACCTTGACAATCAGCCCCAGCATTTT.

The chain couples TRBV6-5 to TRBJ1-1; TRBD1 might be the D (6 bases). V was cut by 6 bases and J by 4 bases, with 12 bases left in between. CDR3 length equals 13 residues. Germline values: CDR1 MNHEY, CDR2 SVGAGI. CDR3 DNA sequence: TGTGCCAGCAGCCACCGAGGGGGCACTGAAGCTTTCTTT. Translated: CASSHRGGTEAFF.

The CDR3 DNA reads TGTGCCAGCAGCGTAGGACAGGGAAACAATGAGCAGTTCTTC. It specifies CASSVGQGNNEQFF. V gene TRBV9 combines with J gene TRBJ2-1, with 7 bases identical to TRBD1. This CDR3 is built from 14 residues. With V trimmed by 0 bases and J by 5 bases, 2 bases remained unmatched. Germline V gives CDR1 SGDLS, CDR2 YYNGEE.